This is a list of T cell receptor beta chains from one sample in a study of cytomegalovirus exposure and HLA in healthy donors. Measured with immunoSEQ multiplex PCR; TCRdb has only the in-frame clones, and not every one. The sample consists of roughly 250,000 clones, 80% of them appearing once. Sequencing input: PBMCs. These receptors were obtained from a girl aged 2-10 years in good health and CMV-seronegative. Both conserved end residues are part of each CDR3. The order of the fields is D gene, clone size, V gene, J gene, CDR3 protein, CDR3 DNA. A D gene is named only where the DNA matches it firmly. Clone size is not always given. Where it is, it says once, few, many or a class for expanded clones.

TRBD2	.	TRBV5-6	TRBJ2-7	CASSPGGSGAPLSYEQYF	TGTGCCAGCAGCCCTGGGGGTAGCGGGGCCCCCCTCTCCTACGAGCAGTACTTC
.	.	TRBV28	TRBJ1-2	CASSEQGVGYTF	TGTGCCAGCAGTGAACAGGGTGTTGGCTACACCTTC
TRBD2	.	TRBV19	TRBJ2-5	CASSIVTSGAPETQYF	TGTGCCAGTAGTATAGTGACTAGCGGGGCCCCAGAGACCCAGTACTTC
TRBD2	.	TRBV6-1	TRBJ2-1	CASRPLAGGNEQFF	TGTGCCAGCAGACCCCTAGCGGGGGGTAATGAGCAGTTCTTC
TRBD2	.	TRBV15	TRBJ2-1	CATSRIAGGPEEQFF	TGTGCCACCAGCAGAATAGCGGGGGGGCCGGAAGAGCAGTTCTTC
TRBD1	.	TRBV11-2	TRBJ1-4	CASSPVEGAREKLFF	TGTGCCAGCAGCCCGGTGGAGGGGGCGCGAGAAAAACTGTTTTTT
.	.	TRBV18	TRBJ1-5	CASSLTQGNQPQHF	TGTGCCAGCTCACTCACTCAGGGGAATCAGCCCCAGCATTTT
TRBD2	.	TRBV27	TRBJ2-1	CASSPGLAGPGQFF	TGTGCCAGCAGCCCGGGACTAGCGGGACCCGGGCAGTTCTTC
.	.	TRBV10-1	TRBJ2-7	CASPRLAQRYEQYF	TGCGCCAGCCCCCGGCTAGCGCAACGCTACGAGCAGTACTTC
.	.	TRBV7-3	TRBJ2-3	CASSLLSPLAATPDNVLVAQYF	TGTGCCAGCAGCTTATTGAGTCCTTTAGCGGCGACCCCAGATAATGTTCTAGTTGCGCAGTATTTT
TRBD1	.	TRBV27	TRBJ2-1	CASSSRQGPLQMEQFF	TGTGCCAGCAGTTCCCGACAGGGACCGTTACAGATGGAGCAGTTCTTC
.	few	TRBV12-5	TRBJ2-3	CASLPSADGDTQYF	TGTGCTAGTCTCCCTTCCGCGGATGGAGATACGCAGTATTTT
.	once	TRBV5-4	TRBJ2-7	CASSKADEQYF	TGTGCCAGCAGCAAAGCGGACGAGCAGTACTTC
.	.	TRBV11-2	TRBJ2-5	CASSLDRVQGLQETQYF	TGTGCCAGCAGCTTAGATCGAGTTCAGGGACTGCAAGAGACCCAGTACTTC
.	.	TRBV30	TRBJ1-2	CAWTKTPYNYGYTF	TGTGCCTGGACCAAGACACCATATAACTATGGCTACACCTTC
TRBD1	.	TRBV5-5	TRBJ1-2	CASSFDRVSYGYTF	TGTGCCAGCAGCTTTGACAGGGTCAGCTATGGCTACACCTTC
TRBD2	.	TRBV28	TRBJ2-3	CASNYIGGLAGTGGTQYF	TGTGCCAGCAACTATATCGGAGGGTTAGCGGGCACGGGTGGGACGCAGTATTTT
TRBD2	.	TRBV28	TRBJ2-1	CASSSWTSGSSYNEQFF	TGTGCCAGCAGTTCCTGGACTAGCGGGAGCTCCTACAATGAGCAGTTCTTC
TRBD2	.	TRBV4-1	TRBJ2-7	CASSQEIASGGILHYEQYF	TGCGCCAGCAGCCAAGAGATCGCTAGCGGGGGGATCCTCCACTACGAGCAGTACTTC
.	once	TRBV4-1	TRBJ2-4	CASSQRGPWGAKNIQYF	TGCGCCAGCAGCCAAAGAGGGCCCTGGGGAGCCAAAAACATTCAGTACTTC
TRBD2	.	TRBV10-1	TRBJ2-7	CASITGGYEQYF	TGCGCCAGCATTACGGGAGGTTACGAGCAGTACTTC
.	once	TRBV9	TRBJ2-7	CASSVVASSYEQYF	TGTGCCAGCAGCGTAGTGGCAAGCTCCTACGAGCAGTACTTC
.	.	TRBV6-6	TRBJ1-1	CASSRQVNTEAFF	TGTGCCAGCAGTCGACAGGTGAACACTGAAGCTTTCTTT
TRBD2	.	TRBV27	TRBJ2-7	CASSWSGMTFEQYF	TGTGCCAGCAGTTGGAGCGGGATGACGTTTGAGCAGTACTTC
TRBD2	few	TRBV6-5	TRBJ2-7	CASSLAGLDYEQYF	TGTGCCAGCAGTTTAGCGGGATTAGACTACGAGCAGTACTTC
.	.	TRBV6-6	TRBJ2-3	CASGLLSDTQYF	TGTGCCAGTGGCCTCCTGTCTGATACGCAGTATTTT
.	few	TRBV6-1	TRBJ2-2	CASRVTRGTGELFF	TGTGCCAGCAGGGTGACTAGAGGGACCGGGGAGCTGTTTTTT
TRBD2	.	TRBV5-1	TRBJ2-7	CASSLGRVAGGSYEQYF	TGCGCCAGCAGCTTGGGCAGGGTAGCGGGGGGGTCCTACGAGCAGTACTTC
TRBD1	once	TRBV7-3	TRBJ2-3	CASSMWTGGTDTQYF	TGTGCCAGCAGCATGTGGACAGGGGGCACAGATACGCAGTATTTT
TRBD2	.	TRBV5-4	TRBJ2-7	CASSLVLAGPSYEQYF	TGTGCCAGCAGCTTGGTACTAGCGGGACCCTCCTACGAGCAGTACTTC
.	.	TRBV4-1	TRBJ2-7	CASSQAVGDYEQYF	TGCGCCAGCAGCCAAGCAGTCGGGGACTACGAGCAGTACTTC
.	.	TRBV6-1	TRBJ1-5	CASGTRPQHF	TGTGCCAGCGGTACAAGGCCCCAGCATTTT
.	.	TRBV19	TRBJ1-1	CASRGPTGNTEAFF	TGTGCCAGTAGGGGCCCCACAGGGAACACTGAAGCTTTCTTT
.	.	TRBV27	TRBJ1-2	CASRKRGGNYGYTF	TGTGCCAGCAGGAAGAGAGGAGGTAACTATGGCTACACCTTC
.	once	TRBV5-1	TRBJ2-5	CASSLADPGLAETQYF	TGCGCCAGCAGCTTGGCCGATCCGGGGCTAGCGGAGACCCAGTACTTC
.	.	TRBV28	TRBJ2-3	CASEGWRETDTQYF	TGTGCCAGCGAAGGGTGGAGGGAAACAGATACGCAGTATTTT
.	.	TRBV2	TRBJ2-2	CASSPGFTGELFF	TGTGCCAGCAGTCCAGGGTTCACCGGGGAGCTGTTTTTT
TRBD2	few	TRBV2	TRBJ2-1	CASRGTSSGNEQFF	TGTGCCAGCAGAGGGACTAGTTCCGGCAATGAGCAGTTCTTC
TRBD2	.	TRBV4-2	TRBJ2-7	CASSPRMGTSGYEQYF	TGTGCCAGCAGCCCCCGTATGGGGACTAGCGGTTACGAGCAGTACTTC
.	few	TRBV7-9	TRBJ1-2	CASRPTEVYYGYTF	TGTGCCAGCAGACCCACGGAGGTATATTATGGCTACACCTTC
.	.	TRBV2	TRBJ2-5	CATLRGETQYF	TGTGCCACCTTAAGAGGGGAGACCCAGTACTTC
.	.	TRBV4-1	TRBJ2-5	CASSHQQGVQETQYF	TGCGCCAGCAGCCACCAACAGGGTGTCCAAGAGACCCAGTACTTC
TRBD1	.	TRBV18	TRBJ1-2	CASTRYPTGRSNGYTF	TGTGCCAGCACCAGATATCCGACAGGGCGATCGAATGGCTACACCTTC
TRBD2	.	TRBV7-8	TRBJ2-1	CASSGASGGVYNEQFF	TGTGCCAGCAGCGGGGCTAGCGGGGGGGTATACAATGAGCAGTTCTTC
TRBD2	.	TRBV28	TRBJ2-5	CASSSTSGRGTRETQYF	TGTGCCAGCAGTTCGACTAGCGGGAGAGGAACAAGAGAGACCCAGTACTTC
.	.	TRBV7-9	TRBJ1-1	CASSLLGDTEAFF	TGTGCCAGCAGCTTATTAGGGGACACTGAAGCTTTCTTT
TRBD1	.	TRBV30	TRBJ2-3	CARQGSSTDTQYF	TGTGCCCGACAGGGTTCTAGCACAGATACGCAGTATTTT
TRBD1	.	TRBV28	TRBJ1-4	CASRTGVDEKLFF	TGTGCCAGCAGGACAGGGGTGGATGAAAAACTGTTTTTT
.	.	TRBV6-1	TRBJ2-5	CASSELGGVLGTQYF	TGTGCCAGCAGTGAATTGGGCGGGGTCCTGGGGACCCAGTACTTC
.	.	TRBV27	TRBJ2-7	CASSLSSGYEQYF	TGTGCCAGCAGTTTATCTTCGGGCTACGAGCAGTACTTC
.	.	TRBV4-2	TRBJ1-1	CASRQPTRNTEAFF	TGTGCCAGCCGCCAACCCACGAGGAACACTGAAGCTTTCTTT